The rows below give T cell receptor beta chains drawn from one sample of a study of Ad26.COV2.S vaccination and SARS-CoV-2 variants. Some clones are missing from TCRdb's copy, which holds only in-frame ones; the method was immunoSEQ multiplex PCR. The table records hundreds of thousands of clones, 89% of them present only once. The sequenced sample was peripheral blood, obtained in a trial of Ad26.COV2.S vaccine versus placebo. The receptors originated from a person between 18 and 59 years old who received the Ad26.COV2.S COVID-19 vaccine or a placebo. CDR3s include the opening cysteine and the closing phenylalanine or tryptophan. D genes are given only for firm matches. The size entry is marked missing in some rows and otherwise reads once, few, many or a size class.

size: .
D: TRBD2
J: TRBJ2-1
V: TRBV28
CDR3: CASIWTSGNEQFF
DNA: TGTGCCAGCATCTGGACTAGCGGGAATGAGCAGTTCTTC

size: .
D: .
J: TRBJ2-1
V: TRBV5-4
CDR3: CASSLDSGYNEQFF
DNA: TGTGCCAGCAGCTTGGATTCCGGGTACAATGAGCAGTTCTTC

size: .
D: .
J: TRBJ1-1
V: TRBV12-3/TRBV12-4
CDR3: CASNLRGFTEAFF
DNA: TGTGCCAGCAACCTCAGGGGTTTCACTGAAGCTTTCTTT

size: .
D: .
J: TRBJ1-3
V: TRBV7-9
CDR3: CASSLSTWVLGNTIYF
DNA: TGTGCCAGCAGCCTAAGTACATGGGTACTTGGAAACACCATATATTTT

size: few
D: TRBD1
J: TRBJ1-1
V: TRBV15
CDR3: CATSRRQGQNTEAFF
DNA: TGTGCCACCAGCAGGAGACAGGGCCAGAACACTGAAGCTTTCTTT

size: few
D: .
J: TRBJ1-6
V: TRBV4-3
CDR3: CASSQVGRLYNSPLHF
DNA: TGCGCCAGCAGCCAAGTGGGACGGCTCTATAATTCACCCCTCCACTTT

size: .
D: .
J: TRBJ1-1
V: TRBV4-1
CDR3: CASSQVNRNTEAFF
DNA: TGCGCCAGCAGCCAAGTTAACAGGAACACTGAAGCTTTCTTT

size: .
D: .
J: TRBJ2-7
V: TRBV7-6
CDR3: CASSLGTETYEQYF
DNA: TGTGCCAGCAGCTTAGGGACAGAGACGTACGAGCAGTACTTC

size: .
D: .
J: TRBJ1-1
V: TRBV5-4
CDR3: CASSLGPGGVLEAFF
DNA: TGTGCCAGCAGCTTGGGCCCGGGGGGCGTACTAGAAGCTTTCTTT

size: .
D: .
J: TRBJ2-2
V: TRBV9
CDR3: CASSVFGATTGELFF
DNA: TGTGCCAGCAGCGTATTCGGGGCCACCACCGGGGAGCTGTTTTTT

size: .
D: TRBD1
J: TRBJ2-1
V: TRBV19
CDR3: CASSIAGTAYNEQFF
DNA: TGTGCCAGTAGTATAGCCGGGACAGCCTACAATGAGCAGTTCTTC

size: .
D: .
J: TRBJ1-6
V: TRBV12-3/TRBV12-4
CDR3: CASSLQNSPLHF
DNA: TGTGCCAGCAGTTTACAGAATTCACCCCTCCACTTT

size: few
D: .
J: TRBJ1-6
V: TRBV2
CDR3: CASRQGYNSPLHF
DNA: TGTGCCAGTCGCCAGGGTTATAATTCACCCCTCCACTTT

size: .
D: .
J: TRBJ2-5
V: TRBV30
CDR3: CAWSSLDKYQETQYF
DNA: TGTGCCTGGAGTTCCTTGGACAAGTACCAAGAGACCCAGTACTTC

size: .
D: TRBD2
J: TRBJ2-3
V: TRBV5-1
CDR3: CASNLAGDADTQYF
DNA: TGCGCCAGCAACTTAGCGGGAGATGCAGATACGCAGTATTTT

size: .
D: .
J: TRBJ2-6
V: TRBV11-3
CDR3: CASSLGGDGANVLTF
DNA: TGTGCCAGCAGCTTAGGAGGGGACGGGGCCAACGTCCTGACTTTC

size: .
D: .
J: TRBJ1-6
V: TRBV6-5
CDR3: CASTSLGHRDSPLHF
DNA: TGTGCCAGCACATCATTGGGGCACAGGGATTCACCCCTCCACTTT

size: few
D: TRBD2
J: TRBJ2-3
V: TRBV7-8
CDR3: CASSRRTSGLSTDTQYF
DNA: TGTGCCAGCAGCCGAAGGACTAGCGGGCTCAGCACAGATACGCAGTATTTT

size: .
D: TRBD1
J: TRBJ2-7
V: TRBV15
CDR3: CATSRDRTGGSYEQYF
DNA: TGTGCCACCAGCAGAGATCGGACAGGGGGCTCCTACGAGCAGTACTTC

size: .
D: TRBD1
J: TRBJ2-5
V: TRBV2
CDR3: CASSKWTGVEETQYF
DNA: TGTGCCAGCAGTAAATGGACAGGGGTTGAAGAGACCCAGTACTTC

size: once
D: .
J: TRBJ1-5
V: TRBV2
CDR3: CASREGYSNQPQHF
DNA: TGTGCCAGCAGGGAAGGATATAGCAATCAGCCCCAGCATTTT

size: .
D: TRBD1
J: TRBJ1-6
V: TRBV5-5
CDR3: CASTEGAPYNSPLHF
DNA: TGTGCCAGTACGGAGGGGGCCCCATATAATTCACCCCTCCACTTT

size: .
D: .
J: TRBJ2-7
V: TRBV23-1
CDR3: CASSQSNGRVKVGEQYF
DNA: TGCGCCAGCAGTCAATCTAACGGCAGGGTCAAGGTGGGTGAGCAGTACTTC

size: .
D: TRBD1
J: TRBJ1-4
V: TRBV11-2
CDR3: CASSLTSGTVEKLFF
DNA: TGTGCCAGCAGCTTAACCTCTGGGACAGTGGAAAAACTGTTTTTT

size: .
D: TRBD1
J: TRBJ1-2
V: TRBV5-6
CDR3: CASSPPGDRAARGGYTF
DNA: TGTGCCAGCAGCCCCCCCGGTGACAGGGCAGCTCGGGGCGGCTACACCTTC

size: .
D: TRBD1
J: TRBJ1-3
V: TRBV18
CDR3: CASSPQGQTTGNTIYF
DNA: TGTGCCAGCTCACCGCAGGGACAGACTACTGGAAACACCATATATTTT

size: once
D: .
J: TRBJ1-3
V: TRBV12-3/TRBV12-4
CDR3: CASSLIGGNTIYF
DNA: TGTGCCAGCAGTTTAATCGGGGGAAACACCATATATTTT

size: .
D: TRBD1
J: TRBJ1-6
V: TRBV6-2/TRBV6-3
CDR3: CASSWTGTLPLHF
DNA: TGTGCCAGCAGTTGGACAGGGACTTTGCCCCTCCACTTT

size: .
D: .
J: TRBJ1-1
V: TRBV5-4
CDR3: CASSSGWRNTEAFF
DNA: TGTGCCAGCAGCTCTGGGTGGAGGAACACTGAAGCTTTCTTT